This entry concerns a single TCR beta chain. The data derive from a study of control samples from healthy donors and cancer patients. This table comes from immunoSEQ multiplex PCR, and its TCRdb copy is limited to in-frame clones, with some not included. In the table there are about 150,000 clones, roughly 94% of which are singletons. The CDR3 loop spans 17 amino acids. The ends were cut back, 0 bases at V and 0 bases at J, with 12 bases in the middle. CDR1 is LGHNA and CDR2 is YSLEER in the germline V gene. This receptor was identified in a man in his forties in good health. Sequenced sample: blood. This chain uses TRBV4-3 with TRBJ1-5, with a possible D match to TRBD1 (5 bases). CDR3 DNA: TGCGCCAGCAGCCAAGAATGGAGGGGTAATAGCAATCAGCCCCAGCATTTT. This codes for CASSQEWRGNSNQPQHF.